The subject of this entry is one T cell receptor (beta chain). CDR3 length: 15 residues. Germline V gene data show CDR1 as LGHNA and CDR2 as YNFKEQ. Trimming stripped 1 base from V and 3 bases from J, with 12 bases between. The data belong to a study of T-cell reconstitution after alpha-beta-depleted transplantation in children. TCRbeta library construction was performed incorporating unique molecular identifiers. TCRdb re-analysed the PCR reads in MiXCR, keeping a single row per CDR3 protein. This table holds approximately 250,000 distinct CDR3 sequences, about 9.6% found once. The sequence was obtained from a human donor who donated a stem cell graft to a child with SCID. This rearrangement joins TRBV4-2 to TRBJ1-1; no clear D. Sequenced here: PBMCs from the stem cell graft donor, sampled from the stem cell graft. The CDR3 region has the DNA TGTGCCAGCAGCCAAGTTGGAGGGTGGGACACTGAAGCTTTCTTT. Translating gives CASSQVGGWDTEAFF.